This is a list of T cell receptor beta chains from one sample in a study of post-analysis software for immune sequencing data. A single record per CDR3 protein comes from TCRdb applying MiXCR to the PCR reads. The sample yields hundreds of thousands of distinct CDR3 sequences, roughly 27% seen once. Material for sequencing was blood. These receptors were taken from a girl aged 10 to 17 with multiple sclerosis. Each CDR3 is given with its conserved first and last residue. D genes are given only for firm matches. For some rows the clone size is stated as once, few or many, or as a class when expanded; others skip it.

size	V	length	J	D	CDR3	DNA
many	TRBV11-2	17	TRBJ1-1	TRBD1	CASTIRGGQVENTEAFF	TGTGCCAGCACCATCCGGGGTGGACAGGTGGAGAACACTGAAGCTTTCTTT
many	TRBV10-3	13	TRBJ2-7	TRBD1	CAIRGQGADEQYF	TGTGCCATCAGGGGACAGGGGGCAGACGAGCAGTACTTC
.	TRBV2	11	TRBJ1-1	.	CASSPLTEAFF	TGTGCCAGCAGCCCCTTGACTGAAGCTTTCTTT
few	TRBV5-1	16	TRBJ1-2	.	CASSTLSGGASYGYTF	TGCGCCAGCAGCACCTTGTCCGGGGGCGCGAGCTATGGCTACACCTTC
.	TRBV10-2	13	TRBJ1-5	.	CASRGGAGQPQHF	TGCGCCAGCAGGGGGGGCGCGGGTCAGCCCCAGCATTTT
.	TRBV7-9	14	TRBJ1-2	.	CASSPGQYSYGYTF	TGTGCCAGCAGCCCTGGACAGTACAGCTATGGCTACACCTTC
few	TRBV6-6	16	TRBJ2-3	.	CASTQGGTQLLDTQYF	TGTGCCAGCACCCAAGGGGGGACCCAACTTTTGGATACGCAGTATTTT
few	TRBV29-1	13	TRBJ1-3	.	CSVLGGTGNTIYF	TGCAGCGTTCTAGGGGGAACTGGAAACACCATATATTTT
.	TRBV6-1	21	TRBJ2-3	TRBD2	CASSLTAGGLAGVTSTDTQYF	TGTGCCAGCAGTCTCACTGCTGGGGGTCTAGCGGGGGTCACTAGCACAGATACGCAGTATTTT
.	TRBV7-9	17	TRBJ2-7	TRBD1	CASRPSTTGTGDNEQYF	TGTGCCAGCAGACCATCCACAACGGGGACAGGGGACAATGAGCAGTACTTC
.	TRBV29-1	13	TRBJ1-2	.	CSVGRRGWWGYTF	TGCAGCGTTGGTCGCAGGGGATGGTGGGGCTACACCTTC
few	TRBV10-3	19	TRBJ2-5	TRBD2	CAISDPPESGGQRGETQYF	TGTGCCATCAGTGACCCACCGGAAAGCGGGGGCCAAAGGGGGGAGACCCAGTACTTC
.	TRBV28	16	TRBJ1-6	TRBD1	CASRLPGQGRDSPLHF	TGTGCCAGCAGGCTTCCGGGACAGGGGCGGGATTCACCCCTCCACTTT
few	TRBV5-1	15	TRBJ2-5	TRBD2	CASSFSASGSETQYF	TGCGCCAGCAGCTTTTCGGCTAGCGGGAGTGAGACCCAGTACTTC
.	TRBV20-1	19	TRBJ2-1	TRBD1	CSASYGTGGFRRGYNEQFF	TGCAGTGCTAGCTACGGGACAGGGGGTTTTCGGCGCGGATACAATGAGCAGTTCTTC
many	TRBV10-2	14	TRBJ2-7	.	CASHNWELSYEQYF	TGCGCCAGTCACAATTGGGAGCTGTCCTACGAGCAGTACTTC
few	TRBV20-1	15	TRBJ2-7	.	CSARSYDGGFYEQYF	TGCAGTGCTAGATCGTATGATGGTGGGTTCTACGAGCAGTACTTC
.	TRBV5-5	14	TRBJ1-1	.	CASSLGHENTEAFF	TGTGCCAGCAGCTTGGGGCACGAGAACACTGAAGCTTTCTTT
few	TRBV5-1	18	TRBJ2-3	TRBD2	CASSLALLLAGGTDTQYF	TGCGCCAGCAGCTTGGCCTTACTCCTAGCGGGGGGCACAGATACGCAGTATTTT
once	TRBV15	14	TRBJ2-2	.	CATSRDGQSGELFF	TGTGCCACCAGCAGAGATGGGCAATCCGGGGAGCTGTTTTTT
many	TRBV29-1	16	TRBJ2-1	TRBD1	CSVSGDRGPADNEQFF	TGCAGCGTTTCCGGGGACAGGGGGCCGGCGGACAATGAGCAGTTCTTC
.	TRBV29-1	13	TRBJ2-5	TRBD2	CSGSGGDVETQYF	TGCAGCGGGAGCGGGGGGGATGTGGAGACCCAGTACTTC
.	TRBV25-1	13	TRBJ1-5	.	CASSPGLGQPQHF	TGTGCCAGCAGCCCAGGGCTGGGGCAGCCCCAGCATTTT
few	TRBV3-1	17	TRBJ2-1	TRBD2	CASSQDPGLAIGNEQFF	TGTGCCAGCAGCCAGGACCCGGGACTAGCGATTGGAAATGAGCAGTTCTTC
.	TRBV18	10	TRBJ2-5	.	CASSSHAQYF	TGTGCCAGCTCCAGCCACGCGCAGTACTTC
many	TRBV29-1	12	TRBJ2-7	TRBD1	CSVGGQGGEQYF	TGCAGCGTTGGAGGACAGGGCGGCGAGCAGTACTTC
.	TRBV7-9	15	TRBJ2-2	.	CASSLEVVITGELFF	TGTGCCAGCAGCTTAGAGGTAGTCATCACCGGGGAGCTGTTTTTT
.	TRBV20-1	16	TRBJ2-5	TRBD2	CSARIPSGRAVETQYF	TGCAGTGCTAGAATCCCTAGCGGGAGGGCGGTCGAGACCCAGTACTTC
.	TRBV10-3	13	TRBJ1-2	.	CAISPGQGYGYTF	TGTGCCATCAGCCCGGGTCAGGGATATGGCTACACCTTC
.	TRBV18	15	TRBJ1-1	TRBD1	CASSPRTGENTEAFF	TGTGCCAGCTCACCCAGGACAGGGGAGAACACTGAAGCTTTCTTT
.	TRBV4-3	19	TRBJ2-1	.	CASSQDALSGVPSYNEQFF	TGCGCCAGCAGCCAGGACGCCCTGTCAGGGGTGCCTTCCTACAATGAGCAGTTCTTC
few	TRBV6-2/TRBV6-3	18	TRBJ2-1	TRBD2	CASSRPLAGGRSYNEQFF	TGTGCCAGCAGTCGACCACTAGCGGGAGGTCGTTCCTACAATGAGCAGTTCTTC
.	TRBV10-3	14	TRBJ2-5	TRBD2	CAIRGGGNQETQYF	TGTGCCATCAGGGGGGGGGGGAACCAAGAGACCCAGTACTTC
.	TRBV5-1	15	TRBJ2-3	.	CASSWRTSGTDTQYF	TGCGCCAGCAGCTGGAGGACCTCGGGCACAGATACGCAGTATTTT
.	TRBV10-3	12	TRBJ2-7	TRBD1	CAIRQDRTEQYF	TGTGCCATCAGACAGGACAGGACCGAGCAGTACTTC
.	TRBV7-2	17	TRBJ2-5	TRBD1	CASSLSFGTGLKETQYF	TGTGCCAGCAGCTTAAGCTTCGGGACAGGTCTTAAAGAGACCCAGTACTTC
few	TRBV2	15	TRBJ1-5	.	CASSDFRFSNQPQHF	TGTGCCAGCAGTGATTTCCGGTTTAGCAATCAGCCCCAGCATTTT
few	TRBV10-3	21	TRBJ2-1	.	CAISELRGTAGGSLSYNEQFF	TGTGCCATCAGTGAGTTGCGGGGCACGGCCGGGGGAAGTTTGTCCTACAATGAGCAGTTCTTC
.	TRBV20-1	15	TRBJ2-3	.	CSARRQILMGDTQYF	TGCAGTGCTAGGAGGCAGATTCTAATGGGGGATACGCAGTATTTT
.	TRBV12-3/TRBV12-4	14	TRBJ2-7	.	CASSFLRSSYEQYF	TGTGCCAGCAGTTTCCTCCGGAGCTCCTACGAGCAGTACTTC
.	TRBV4-3	17	TRBJ2-1	.	CASSQVGGTGYYNEQFF	TGCGCCAGCAGCCAAGTCGGAGGGACGGGCTACTACAATGAGCAGTTCTTC
few	TRBV9	17	TRBJ2-1	TRBD2	CASSVATSGSSYNEQFF	TGTGCCAGCAGCGTAGCGACTAGCGGGAGCTCCTACAATGAGCAGTTCTTC
few	TRBV12-3/TRBV12-4	15	TRBJ2-1	.	CASMFAGLLNDEQFF	TGTGCCAGCATGTTTGCCGGGCTCCTTAATGATGAGCAGTTCTTC
few	TRBV20-1	17	TRBJ1-1	.	CSARDPGPRNVNTEAFF	TGCAGTGCTAGAGATCCGGGGCCCCGGAACGTGAACACTGAAGCTTTCTTT
.	TRBV20-1	14	TRBJ2-1	.	CSARDGAIYNEQFF	TGCAGTGCTAGAGACGGAGCTATCTACAATGAGCAGTTCTTC
.	TRBV20-1	11	TRBJ1-2	TRBD1	CSTGGLYGYTF	TGCAGTACAGGGGGCTTGTATGGCTACACCTTC
few	TRBV7-9	13	TRBJ2-3	.	CASSLDNTDTQYF	TGTGCCAGCAGCTTAGATAACACAGATACGCAGTATTTT
few	TRBV20-1	17	TRBJ2-7	TRBD1	CSAIHGTGPIRDYEQYF	TGCAGTGCTATACACGGGACAGGGCCCATCAGGGACTACGAGCAGTACTTC
.	TRBV28	14	TRBJ2-4	TRBD1	CASNSDRAGSIQYF	TGTGCCAGCAACTCCGACAGGGCAGGGAGCATTCAGTACTTC
few	TRBV7-9	14	TRBJ1-1	.	CASSSQSLNTEAFF	TGTGCCAGCAGCTCACAGAGCCTGAACACTGAAGCTTTCTTT
.	TRBV7-2	16	TRBJ2-4	.	CASSFLGLGAKNIQYF	TGTGCCAGCAGCTTCCTCGGTCTGGGTGCCAAAAACATTCAGTACTTC
.	TRBV20-1	14	TRBJ1-5	.	CSVRDRFIWQPQHF	TGCAGTGTTAGAGATCGATTTATATGGCAGCCCCAGCATTTT
few	TRBV7-6	15	TRBJ2-7	.	CASSLDVQPSYEQYF	TGTGCCAGCAGCTTAGACGTACAGCCCTCCTACGAGCAGTACTTC